The rows below give T cell receptor beta chains drawn from one sample of a study of cytomegalovirus exposure and HLA in healthy donors. The table came from immunoSEQ multiplex PCR; TCRdb's copy has only in-frame clones and leaves some out. Here the sample spans over 65,000 clones, approximately 80% being singletons. Specimen: PBMCs. The receptors here all came from a woman aged 25 to 45 in good health and CMV-seronegative. Each CDR3 is given with its conserved first and last residue. The D gene is left open where the match is weak. Some rows mark clone size as missing; the rest say once, few, many or name a class of expanded clone.

TRBV5-1,-,TRBJ1-1,-,CASSPGGGRGLVTEAFF,TGCGCCAGCAGCCCTGGCGGGGGACGGGGGTTGGTCACTGAAGCTTTCTTT
TRBV9,TRBD2,TRBJ2-1,-,CASSVGGGVYNEQFF,TGTGCCAGCAGCGTAGGCGGGGGGGTGTACAATGAGCAGTTCTTC
TRBV2,-,TRBJ2-2,-,CASSWQGDTGELFF,TGTGCCAGCAGTTGGCAGGGTGACACCGGGGAGCTGTTTTTT
TRBV7-2,TRBD2,TRBJ2-5,-,CASSTSGGVQTQYF,TGTGCCAGCAGCACTAGCGGGGGCGTGCAGACCCAGTACTTC
TRBV4-1,-,TRBJ2-7,once,CASSQEGGPGPYEQYF,TGCGCCAGCAGCCAAGAAGGAGGGCCAGGGCCCTACGAGCAGTACTTC
TRBV18,-,TRBJ1-2,once,CASSPPTVNYGYTF,TGTGCCAGCTCACCACCCACGGTCAACTATGGCTACACCTTC
TRBV27,TRBD1,TRBJ2-3,few,CASSSAPGQGTDTQYF,TGTGCCAGCAGTTCGGCCCCTGGACAGGGCACAGATACGCAGTATTTT
TRBV6-1,-,TRBJ2-5,-,CASSAGRGIVETQYF,TGTGCCAGCAGTGCCGGACGGGGGATTGTAGAGACCCAGTACTTC
TRBV11-3,TRBD1,TRBJ2-1,-,CASSPQTGDSYNEQFF,TGTGCCAGCAGCCCACAGACAGGGGACTCCTACAATGAGCAGTTCTTC
TRBV27,TRBD1,TRBJ1-2,-,CASRGDSHNYGYTF,TGTGCCAGCAGGGGGGACAGTCACAACTATGGCTACACCTTC
TRBV19,TRBD1,TRBJ1-6,once,CASSAPGTAGGNSPLHF,TGTGCCAGTAGTGCCCCCGGGACAGCAGGAGGGAATTCACCCCTCCACTTT
TRBV5-1,-,TRBJ2-3,-,CASSVPGLGDTQYF,TGCGCCAGCAGCGTACCAGGGTTGGGAGATACGCAGTATTTT
TRBV18,TRBD1,TRBJ1-4,-,CASSPDRTNEKLFF,TGTGCCAGCTCACCGGACAGGACTAATGAAAAACTGTTTTTT
TRBV18,-,TRBJ2-1,-,CASSPPPGASYNEQFF,TGTGCCAGCTCACCACCACCAGGGGCCTCCTACAATGAGCAGTTCTTC
TRBV27,-,TRBJ2-7,-,CASSLKTDYFEQYF,TGTGCCAGCAGTTTAAAAACAGATTATTTCGAGCAGTACTTC
TRBV4-3,TRBD1,TRBJ1-2,-,CASSQDRSGQPVYGYTF,TGCGCCAGCAGCCAAGACCGGTCGGGACAGCCAGTCTATGGCTACACCTTC
TRBV5-1,TRBD2,TRBJ2-1,-,CASRGGAGTSYNEQFF,TGCGCCAGCAGGGGAGGAGCGGGGACCTCCTACAATGAGCAGTTCTTC